A single T cell receptor (beta chain) is shown here with its context. This clone was seen once. Its antigen target is currently unknown. No qualities accompany the bases; no much larger clone lies one base away. This entry is derived from a study of OX40 agonist ivuxolimab in advanced cancers. Context from the whole study: Ivuxolimab was a fully human IgG2 agonistic monoclonal antibody targeting the costimulatory receptor OX40 (CD134). Intravenous ivuxolimab was administered to patients every 2 weeks at six dose levels: 0.01, 0.1, 0.3, 1.5, 3 and 10 mg/kg. Of the 50 or so patients in dose escalation, some 20 had hepatocellular carcinoma, about 15 had melanoma, 9 had renal cell carcinoma and 9 had head and neck cancer. The dose-escalation cohort was about 83% male with a mean age of around 64 years, ranging from roughly 23 to 90. Patients were allowed to have had prior anti-PD-1, anti-PD-L1 or anti-CTLA-4 therapy, and around 37% of the dose-escalation patients had previously received checkpoint inhibitors. Partial responses occurred in three dose-escalation patients, of whom one had hepatocellular carcinoma and two had cutaneous melanoma. The purpose of peripheral TCRbeta sequencing was to test whether ivuxolimab changed TCR sequence diversity and led to clonal T-cell expansion. The monotherapy dose-escalation portion (N ≈ 56 patients) of the phase I ivuxolimab trial is reported in the paper. Overall results and qualifications from the work: Which antigens the clonally expanded peripheral T cells were specific for was not determined. At doses from 0.1 to 3.0 mg/kg, clonal expansion was seen in both CD4+ and CD8+ blood T cells between baseline and week 6. In partial responders in the 0.1-3.0 mg/kg groups, normalized peripheral clonal expansion was found to be among the lowest, especially among CD8+ T cells. Low levels of normalized T-cell clonal expansion were also seen in some patients who did not respond. After ivuxolimab, expanded clones were on average more numerous among CD8+ T cells than among CD4+ T cells.

V loses 2 bases at its end and J loses 0 bases; junction bases beyond the gene matches: 6. The CDR3 runs 17 residues from the cysteine to the phenylalanine. Of all the DNA, just the CDR3 is kept, 51 bases in frame from base 1. The germline V gene yields SGHAT for CDR1 and FQNNGV for CDR2. Genomic DNA was extracted from sorted cells for sequencing of the TCRbeta CDR3 region. The immunoSEQ Assay was used for sequencing of TCRbeta CDR3 regions. TCRdb's version of the immuneACCESS table is confined to in-frame rearrangements and falls short of the full clone set. An unresolved V gene accounts for under half of the shortfall where checked; the remainder is of unknown origin. The sample table shows some 61,000 clones, and approximately 87% are seen once. Around 4.8% of the sample is held by the ten biggest clonotypes. Patients with autoimmune disease history or receiving systemic immunosuppression were excluded from the trial. In every dose cohort, peripheral blood was drawn for TCR sequencing at baseline, cycle 4 day 1, and cycle 7 day 1. Samples came from an open-label, multicenter, first-in-human phase I dose-escalation trial of ivuxolimab. The trial enrolled adults with locally advanced or metastatic head and neck squamous cell, hepatocellular, melanoma or renal cell carcinoma. Before TCR sequencing, CD4+ and CD8+ T cells were separately sorted from peripheral blood.

The V and J segments used are TRBV11-2 and TRBJ1-3; the junction holds 8 bases that match TRBD1. The specimen was CD4+ or CD8+ T cells sorted from blood, collected in a trial of the OX40 agonist ivuxolimab. The clonotype originates from an adult with an advanced solid tumor such as melanoma, head and neck, liver or kidney cancer. The DNA sequence is given as TGTGCCAGCAGCTTAAAGCAGGGGGCATTCTCTGGAAACACCATATATTTT. This codes for CASSLKQGAFSGNTIYF. With the rest looked up from the reference TRBV11-2 and TRBJ1-3 genes rather than sequenced, the full variable domain is EAGVAQSPRYKIIEKRQSVAFWCNPISGHATLYWYQQILGQGPKLLIQFQNNGVVDDSQLPKDRFSAERLKGVDSTLKIQPAKLEDSAVYLCASSLKQGAFSGNTIYFGEGSWLTVV.